This T cell receptor (beta chain) was recovered during a study of response to subunit inactivated influenza vaccine. There are 15 residues in the CDR3. The germline V gene has CDR1 SGHTA and CDR2 FQGNSA. Between the trimmed V and J ends, which lost 7 bases and 2 bases, there was a span of 15 bases. This clonotype has a handful of counts. TCRdb re-called the RT-PCR reads with MiXCR, one entry per CDR3 protein. The sample has about 540,000 distinct CDR3 sequences, around a quarter seen once. A further study also used this sample, focusing on T cells expressing NK-cell markers. As reported in that work: Making the TCR beta cDNA relied on 5'RACE template switching with UMIs. The TCR beta repertoires originated in sorted CD3+CD56+NKG2C+, CD3+CD56+NKG2C- and CD3+CD56-NKG2C+ T cells. Among CD8+ T cells from about six donors, dominant NKG2C+ clonotypes accounted for 1.0-7.0%. For a few donors, these clonotypes were likewise the leading ones in the CD3+CD56-NKG2C+ fraction. Evidence did not settle whether expanded NKG2C+ T cell clones targeted HCMV.

The chain couples TRBV7-2 to TRBJ1-5; D ambiguous. The source was CD4+ T cells sorted from PBMCs, collected about 11 days after vaccination. The clonotype originates from a man aged 45 to 65 who received an inactivated influenza vaccine. The CDR3 DNA is TGTGCCAGCATCGCCCACCCTCAGGGCAATCAGCCCCAGCATTTT. This sequence encodes CASIAHPQGNQPQHF.